This T cell receptor (beta chain) is drawn from a study of blood T cell repertoires in COVID-19. The Seattle patients joined while their infection was active and were tracked longitudinally afterward. Trimming at V came to 4 bases and at J to 0 bases, leaving 8 bases not matched to a gene. The germline V gene encodes CDR1 MNHEY and CDR2 SVGEGT. CDR3 length: 17 amino acids. How the authors handled the data: The authors estimated nucleated cell counts from reference gene primer amplification. Produced via immunoSEQ multiplex PCR; TCRdb's table is partial and in-frame only. V, J and clone size were drawn from that table, and D and trimming were deduced from the DNA. Among hundreds of thousands of clones, approximately 91% were seen once, and the ten largest hold 10% to 12%.

This chain links TRBV6-2 or TRBV6-3 with TRBJ2-3, with 9 bases lining up with TRBD1. The origin of this receptor is a woman in her twenties or thirties with COVID-19, enrolled during active disease. The sequenced sample was peripheral blood. This chain's CDR3 is CASSWPPGQGSTDTQYF. The CDR3 DNA reads TGTGCCAGCAGTTGGCCACCGGGACAGGGCAGCACAGATACGCAGTATTTT.